Below are 27 T cell receptor beta chains sequenced from a single sample in a study of cytomegalovirus exposure and HLA in healthy donors. PCR amplification relied on 60 Vbeta primers (plus 13 Jbeta primers). Profiled with immunoSEQ multiplex PCR; TCRdb holds only in-frame clones, not every one. The repertoire holds about 160,000 clones, with around 74% as singletons. Sequencing used PBMCs. These receptors were taken from a woman aged 25-40 years in good health and CMV-seronegative.

The chain is built from TRBV7-8 and TRBJ2-7; 7 positions agree with TRBD1. This CDR3 spans 15 amino acids. V shed 6 bases and J 0 bases; nucleotides not matched to a gene: 8. Per the germline V gene, CDR1 is SGHVS and CDR2 is FQNEAQ. The CDR3 loop reads CASRPRDRSSYEQYF. The DNA for the CDR3 is TGTGCCAGCAGGCCTAGGGACAGAAGCTCCTACGAGCAGTACTTC.

In this sample, this clone turned up a few times. This chain links TRBV25-1 with TRBJ1-2; 9 nucleotides agree with TRBD1. Germline values: CDR1 MGHDK, CDR2 SYGVNS. This CDR3 is 13 amino acids long. J gave up 10 bases and V 5 bases, and 8 bases lay outside the gene matches. The CDR3 DNA reads TGTGCCAGCAGTCTCCCGGGACAGGGCCACTACACCTTC. This gives the protein CASSLPGQGHYTF.

CDR3 nucleotide sequence: TGCGCCAGCACCATCCTAGCGGATACTATCACAGATACGCAGTATTTT. This gives the protein CASTILADTITDTQYF. The chain uses TRBV5-1 and TRBJ2-3, with 7 bases fitting TRBD2. Losses at the gene ends were 6 bases for V and 2 bases for J; bases not matched to a gene: 12. CDR3 length: 16 amino acids. The germline V gene encodes CDR1 SGHRS and CDR2 YFSETQ.

This clone has more than one count but fewer than ten. This sample also contains other DNA sequences that code for the same CDR3. The chain uses TRBV15 and TRBJ2-6; no clear D. V was trimmed by 0 bases and J by 0 bases, leaving 6 bases between them. The CDR3 spans 16 residues. CDR1 is LNHNV and CDR2 is YYDKDF in the germline V gene (reference sequence). This CDR3 reads CATSREGGSGANVLTF. The CDR3 DNA reads as TGTGCCACCAGCAGAGAAGGCGGCTCTGGGGCCAACGTCCTGACTTTC.

The rearrangement uses TRBV18 and TRBJ1-6; no clear D. V was shortened by 3 bases and J by 1 base, with 10 bases between the two germline ends. Germline CDR1 and CDR2: KGHSH and LQKENI. The CDR3 runs 16 residues. The chain's CDR3 is CASSPTAVSYNSPLHF. The CDR3 DNA follows: TGTGCCAGCTCACCCACGGCGGTATCCTATAATTCACCCCTCCACTTT.

The chain is built from TRBV18 and TRBJ1-6; TRBD1 matches 7 bases. Trimming took 5 bases from V and 6 from J; bases not matched to a gene: 4. This CDR3 has 14 residues. In germline, CDR1 is KGHSH, CDR2 LQKENI. This chain's CDR3 is CASSGQGGNSPLHF. The CDR3 region has the DNA TGTGCCAGCTCAGGGCAGGGGGGTAATTCACCCCTCCACTTT.

The gene calls are TRBV6-1 and TRBJ2-7; no clear D. The CDR3 has 14 amino acids. Trimming stripped 2 bases from V and 3 bases from J, with 11 bases between. Germline CDR1 reads MNHNS; CDR2 reads SASEGT. The CDR3 DNA follows: TGTGCCAGCAGTGAACTGAGATCCTTCTACGAGCAGTACTTC. It translates to CASSELRSFYEQYF.

This chain uses TRBV11-2 with TRBJ2-1, with 8 bases matching TRBD2. This CDR3 is 14 amino acids long. Germline V gives CDR1 SGHAT, CDR2 FQNNGV. The J segment lost 6 bases and the V segment lost 1 base, leaving 2 bases of the junction unmatched. CDR3 sequence reads: CASSLAGGFNEQFF. CDR3 DNA sequence: TGTGCCAGCAGCTTAGCGGGGGGGTTCAATGAGCAGTTCTTC.

The J gene is TRBJ2-3, the V gene TRBV27; TRBD2 agrees at 7 bases. The CDR3 sequence is 15 residues long. Germline loops: CDR1 MNHEY, CDR2 SMNVEV (reference sequence). V was clipped by 3 bases and J by 3 bases; unmatched bases: 6. For the CDR3, the DNA is TGTGCCAGCAGTTTGCGGCGGGGGATAACAGATACGCAGTATTTT. As protein: CASSLRRGITDTQYF.

There are a few counts of this clone. This rearrangement joins TRBV9 to TRBJ1-1, with 8 bases aligning to TRBD1. CDR1 and CDR2 from the germline V gene are SGDLS and YYNGEE. The trim removed 3 bases at V and 5 bases at J, leaving 9 bases unmatched. This CDR3 comprises 15 residues. This CDR3 reads CASSAPRQGRTEAFF. CDR3 coding DNA: TGTGCCAGCAGCGCCCCCCGACAGGGGAGGACTGAAGCTTTCTTT.

The chain carries TRBV6-1 and TRBJ2-1; weak D call: TRBD1 (6 bases). V was trimmed by 8 bases and J by 11 bases, leaving 22 bases between them. There are 14 residues in the CDR3. Germline V gene sequence: CDR1 MNHNS, CDR2 SASEGT. As DNA, the CDR3 is TGTGCCAGCGAGAACAGGGTCTCAAGTTCTCAGCAGTTCTTC. Translating it yields CASENRVSSSQQFF.

V and J are TRBV9 and TRBJ2-3; 7 bases fit TRBD2. Germline CDR1 SGDLS, CDR2 YYNGEE. This CDR3 is built from 14 residues. The V and J ends lost 3 bases and 2 bases, in that order; junction bases with no gene match: 3. The CDR3 nucleotides read TGTGCCAGCAGCGGGGAGGGGATCACAGATACGCAGTATTTT. Translated: CASSGEGITDTQYF.

V gene TRBV4-1 combines with J gene TRBJ1-1, with a tentative D call TRBD1 (6 bases). The CDR3 extends over 16 amino acids. V dropped 0 bases and J dropped 6 bases, with 17 bases sitting between them. CDR1 MGHRA and CDR2 YSYEKL come from the germline V gene. CDR3 nucleotide sequence: TGCGCCAGCAGCCAAGATATGGGGGGGGGCATTGCTGAAGCTTTCTTT. Translated, it gives CASSQDMGGGIAEAFF.

Regarding this clone: Other nucleotide sequences in the sample specify the same CDR3. This chain links TRBV9 with TRBJ1-5, with 9 bases fitting TRBD1. V was pared by 2 bases and J by 4 bases, with 1 base of the junction left unmatched. CDR3 length: 14 amino acids. Per germline, CDR1 SGDLS and CDR2 YYNGEE. CDR3 in DNA: TGTGCCAGCAGCGTCGGGACAGGGAATCAGCCCCAGCATTTT. As protein: CASSVGTGNQPQHF.

The chain joins TRBV19 to TRBJ2-1; D perhaps matches TRBD1 (6 bases). Germline V gene data show CDR1 as LNHDA and CDR2 as SQIVND (reference sequence). V gave up 6 bases and J gave up 0 bases, with 12 bases separating them. This CDR3 is built from 15 residues. For the CDR3, the DNA is TGTGCCAGTAGGCCCACAGGGAACTCCTACAATGAGCAGTTCTTC. It specifies CASRPTGNSYNEQFF.

The V and J genes are TRBV19 and TRBJ1-6; possible D gene TRBD1, 6 bases. Per germline, CDR1 LNHDA and CDR2 SQIVND (reference sequence). The CDR3 is 19 residues long. V lost 3 bases to trimming and J lost 0 bases, with 18 bases between them. CDR3 nucleotide sequence: TGTGCCAGTAGTATTTTTAAGAAGACAGGCAGCTCCTATAATTCACCCCTCCACTTT. It translates to CASSIFKKTGSSYNSPLHF.

V usage is TRBV2 and J usage is TRBJ1-1, with 10 nucleotides matching TRBD1. V was clipped by 6 bases and J by 11 bases; unmatched bases: 9. The CDR3 runs 13 residues. Looked up from germline, CDR1 is SNHLY and CDR2 is FYNNEI. CDR3 amino acids: CASRLGTGVGAFF. The CDR3 coding sequence is TGTGCCAGCAGACTCGGGACAGGGGTCGGGGCTTTCTTT.

The chain recombines TRBV29-1 with TRBJ1-2; 7 nucleotides agree with TRBD1. Unmatched junction bases numbered 5, after V lost 7 bases and J lost 3 bases. CDR3 length: 12 amino acids. Germline V gene data show CDR1 as SQVTM and CDR2 as ANQGSEA. CDR3 region: CSARTGDYGYTF. The CDR3, as DNA: TGCAGCGCTCGAACAGGGGACTATGGCTACACCTTC.

This clone was picked up a small number of times. V is TRBV10-3 and J is TRBJ2-1, with D unresolved. The germline V gene has CDR1 ENHRY and CDR2 SYGVKD. This CDR3 is 14 amino acids long. Trimming left V 0 bases short and J 6 bases short, with 9 bases between. The DNA for the CDR3 is TGTGCCATCAGTGAGTCGAGTTCCCCCAATGAGCAGTTCTTC. Residues: CAISESSSPNEQFF.

CDR3 DNA sequence: TGTGCCACCAGAGGGGACACTGAAGCTTTCTTT. Protein sequence: CATRGDTEAFF. The V gene is TRBV15, the J gene TRBJ1-1, with TRBD1 as a possible D gene (5 bases). Trimming shortened V by 6 bases and J by 3 bases, and 5 bases separated the two germline ends. CDR1 and CDR2 (germline): LNHNV, YYDKDF (reference sequence). The CDR3 runs 11 residues.

The genes are TRBV18 and TRBJ1-5, with 8 bases aligning to TRBD1. This CDR3 region has 15 residues. J was trimmed by 6 bases and V by 0 bases; bases with no gene match: 4. Per the germline V gene, CDR1 is KGHSH and CDR2 is LQKENI. For the CDR3, the DNA is TGTGCCAGCTCACCACCGGACAGGGTTGGTCAGCCCCAGCATTTT. Its translation is CASSPPDRVGQPQHF.

The chain uses TRBV29-1 and TRBJ1-1, with D hard to call. The CDR3 spans 11 residues. Per germline, CDR1 SQVTM and CDR2 ANQGSEA. Deletions cut 4 bases from V and 2 bases from J, with 5 bases between. The CDR3 nucleotides read TGCAGCGTTGTCGTAAACACTGAAGCTTTCTTT. It is translated as CSVVVNTEAFF.

The chain links TRBV5-6 to TRBJ1-6; no clear D gene. CDR3 size: 14 residues. Germline CDR1 is SGHDT and CDR2 is YYEEEE. Trimming shortened V by 5 bases and J by 8 bases, and 14 bases separated the two germline ends. The CDR3 protein is CASRRGLMDSPLHF. The CDR3 DNA reads TGTGCCAGCAGAAGAGGCTTAATGGATTCACCCCTCCACTTT.

The rearrangement links TRBV25-1 to TRBJ2-5; TRBD1 matches at 11 bases. The DNA end lines up better with TRBJ2-7; the J call may be wrong. Germline CDR1 reads MGHDK; CDR2 reads SYGVNS. CDR3 length: 15 amino acids. The CDR3 spells CASSGRDRGSYEQYF. The CDR3 bases are TGTGCCAGCAGTGGCCGGGACAGGGGGTCCTACGAGCAGTACTTC.

V usage is TRBV7-2 and J usage is TRBJ2-1; weak D call: TRBD2 (7 bases). Germline V lookup: CDR1 SGHTA, CDR2 FQGNSA. The CDR3 loop spans 18 amino acids. Trimming removed 5 bases at V and 4 bases at J, with 24 bases between. The CDR3 DNA is TGTGCCAGCAGCGTAGGCTCCGTTGTGGGGGGGCGATACAATGAGCAGTTCTTC. Its translation is CASSVGSVVGGRYNEQFF.

This clone was counted between two and nine times. The gene calls are TRBV5-1 and TRBJ1-1; no firm D call. V was shortened by 0 bases and J by 1 base, with 16 bases between the two germline ends. The CDR3 is made up of 17 amino acids. Per the germline V gene, CDR1 is SGHRS and CDR2 is YFSETQ. CDR3 nucleotide sequence: TGCGCCAGCAGCTTGGCCAAGAGGGAGGAAGGGAACACTGAAGCTTTCTTT. Its protein product is CASSLAKREEGNTEAFF.

Only a few counts were recorded for this clone. The J gene is TRBJ2-7, the V gene TRBV27; maybe TRBD1 (5 bases). The V end lost 8 bases, the J end lost 6 bases, and 14 bases lay between the germline ends. Germline V gives CDR1 MNHEY, CDR2 SMNVEV (reference sequence). CDR3 length: 12 amino acids. CDR3 bases: TGTGCCAGCGTGGGGCAGGGTGGCGAGCAGTACTTC. It specifies CASVGQGGEQYF.